A selection of T cell receptor beta chains follows, all from one sample in a study of PD-L1 blockade in urothelial cancer. The table came from immunoSEQ multiplex PCR; TCRdb's copy has only in-frame clones and leaves some out. The data show 45,000 to 55,000 clones, around 86% seen once. Here the sequenced sample was PBMCs, taken around atezolizumab (anti-PD-L1) treatment. These TCRs come from a man aged 55 to 70 with urothelial cancer. Each CDR3 is given with its conserved first and last residue. The D gene is left open where the match is weak. A row's size may be missing; if present it is once, few, many or a size class.

d_gene: TRBD2; j_gene: TRBJ2-5; len: 15; v_gene: TRBV9; abundance: once; CDR3nt: TGTGCCAGCAGCGCGACTAGCGGGGGGGCGGAGACCCAGTACTTC; CDR3aa: CASSATSGGAETQYF
d_gene: TRBD1; j_gene: TRBJ2-1; len: 16; v_gene: TRBV4-1; abundance: .; CDR3nt: TGCGCCAGCAGCCAAGTGGGCAGGGGGCTTGGGAATGAGCAGTTCTTC; CDR3aa: CASSQVGRGLGNEQFF
d_gene: .; j_gene: TRBJ2-6; len: 19; v_gene: TRBV7-2; abundance: .; CDR3nt: TGTGCCAGCAGCCGTTCCCAGGGGACGCAAGTCTCTGGGGCCAACGTCCTGACTTTC; CDR3aa: CASSRSQGTQVSGANVLTF
d_gene: .; j_gene: TRBJ2-7; len: 15; v_gene: TRBV19; abundance: once; CDR3nt: TGTGCCAGTAGTATAACAGGGATCGGTCCATACGAGCAGTACTTC; CDR3aa: CASSITGIGPYEQYF
d_gene: TRBD1; j_gene: TRBJ2-7; len: 13; v_gene: TRBV10-3; abundance: .; CDR3nt: TGTGCCATCGGGACAGGGGATACCTACGAGCAGTACTTC; CDR3aa: CAIGTGDTYEQYF
d_gene: TRBD1; j_gene: TRBJ1-2; len: 17; v_gene: TRBV4-1; abundance: .; CDR3nt: TGCGCCAGCAGCCAAGATGGAGGGACAGGTAAAGCCTCTGGCTACACCTTC; CDR3aa: CASSQDGGTGKASGYTF
d_gene: TRBD1; j_gene: TRBJ1-2; len: 15; v_gene: TRBV5-6; abundance: .; CDR3nt: TGTGCCAGCAGCTCGGGACAGGAATCTGGCTATGGCTACACCTTC; CDR3aa: CASSSGQESGYGYTF
d_gene: TRBD1; j_gene: TRBJ1-2; len: 17; v_gene: TRBV23-1; abundance: .; CDR3nt: TGCGCCAGCAGTCAATCGCCGGTCAGGGGGCGCGGGAATGGCTACACCTTC; CDR3aa: CASSQSPVRGRGNGYTF
d_gene: .; j_gene: TRBJ2-7; len: 15; v_gene: TRBV5-1; abundance: once; CDR3nt: TGCGCCAGCAGCCTACCTAAAGGGGGTGGTTACGAGCAGTACTTC; CDR3aa: CASSLPKGGGYEQYF
d_gene: TRBD2; j_gene: TRBJ2-7; len: 15; v_gene: TRBV11-3; abundance: few; CDR3nt: TGTGCCAGCAGCCCCCCCGGTGGGGGGGGCTACGAGCAGTACTTC; CDR3aa: CASSPPGGGGYEQYF
d_gene: .; j_gene: TRBJ2-3; len: 15; v_gene: TRBV7-3; abundance: .; CDR3nt: TGTGCCAGCAGCTTAATGGCCGCTAGGTTCCATACGCAGTATTTT; CDR3aa: CASSLMAARFHTQYF
d_gene: TRBD1; j_gene: TRBJ2-1; len: 15; v_gene: TRBV7-3; abundance: once; CDR3nt: TGTGCCAGCAGCCCCAGGGACAGGGTCTACAATGAGCAGTTCTTC; CDR3aa: CASSPRDRVYNEQFF
d_gene: .; j_gene: TRBJ1-3; len: 16; v_gene: TRBV29-1; abundance: .; CDR3nt: TGCAGCGTTCAACTAACAGGGCTTCGAACTGGAAACACCATATATTTT; CDR3aa: CSVQLTGLRTGNTIYF
d_gene: .; j_gene: TRBJ2-2; len: 14; v_gene: TRBV7-2; abundance: .; CDR3nt: TGTGCCAGCAGCTTAGGGACACACACCGGGGAGCTGTTTTTT; CDR3aa: CASSLGTHTGELFF
d_gene: TRBD2; j_gene: TRBJ2-1; len: 15; v_gene: TRBV30; abundance: .; CDR3nt: TGTGCCTGGAGTCCCCGACTAGCGGGGGGGCGTGAGCAGTTCTTC; CDR3aa: CAWSPRLAGGREQFF
d_gene: TRBD1; j_gene: TRBJ2-6; len: 15; v_gene: TRBV29-1; abundance: .; CDR3nt: TGCAGCGTTGGGACAGGGGGCTCTGGGGCCAACGTCCTGACTTTC; CDR3aa: CSVGTGGSGANVLTF
d_gene: .; j_gene: TRBJ1-1; len: 14; v_gene: TRBV29-1; abundance: .; CDR3nt: TGCAGCGTCGGCTTTGGGCCACTGAACACTGAAGCTTTCTTT; CDR3aa: CSVGFGPLNTEAFF
d_gene: .; j_gene: TRBJ2-3; len: 14; v_gene: TRBV29-1; abundance: .; CDR3nt: TGCAGCGCCCGGACATTCTCTAGCACAGATACGCAGTATTTT; CDR3aa: CSARTFSSTDTQYF
d_gene: .; j_gene: TRBJ2-3; len: 14; v_gene: TRBV27; abundance: .; CDR3nt: TGTGCCAGCAGTTTAATGGCCTTCACAGATACGCAGTATTTT; CDR3aa: CASSLMAFTDTQYF
d_gene: TRBD1; j_gene: TRBJ2-1; len: 15; v_gene: TRBV12-5; abundance: .; CDR3nt: TGTGCTAGTGGTCAACCGGGACAGGGCTTTCGTGAGCAGTTCTTC; CDR3aa: CASGQPGQGFREQFF
d_gene: TRBD2; j_gene: TRBJ2-1; len: 16; v_gene: TRBV5-4; abundance: .; CDR3nt: TGTGCCAGCAGCTCGAGAAGCGGGGGAGACTACAATGAGCAGTTCTTC; CDR3aa: CASSSRSGGDYNEQFF
d_gene: .; j_gene: TRBJ1-5; len: 16; v_gene: TRBV4-2; abundance: .; CDR3nt: TGTGCCAGCAGCCGCCTCATCGGGTATAGCAATCAGCCCCAGCATTTT; CDR3aa: CASSRLIGYSNQPQHF
d_gene: TRBD1; j_gene: TRBJ2-7; len: 14; v_gene: TRBV7-9; abundance: few; CDR3nt: TGTGCCAGCAGCCCGGGACAGGGCCTCTACGAGCAGTACTTC; CDR3aa: CASSPGQGLYEQYF
d_gene: .; j_gene: TRBJ2-5; len: 16; v_gene: TRBV5-1; abundance: .; CDR3nt: TGCGCCAGCAGCTCTGCTTTGGGGGCCGCCAAAGAGACCCAGTACTTC; CDR3aa: CASSSALGAAKETQYF
d_gene: .; j_gene: TRBJ1-5; len: 13; v_gene: TRBV4-3; abundance: .; CDR3nt: TGCGCCAGCAGCCCCGGACAGAATCAGCCCCAGCATTTT; CDR3aa: CASSPGQNQPQHF
d_gene: .; j_gene: TRBJ2-5; len: 11; v_gene: TRBV6-4; abundance: .; CDR3nt: TGTGCCAGCACTCCCCAAGAGACCCAGTACTTC; CDR3aa: CASTPQETQYF
d_gene: .; j_gene: TRBJ2-3; len: 12; v_gene: TRBV18; abundance: .; CDR3nt: TGTGCCAGCTCACCCTACACAGATACGCAGTATTTT; CDR3aa: CASSPYTDTQYF
d_gene: TRBD1; j_gene: TRBJ2-5; len: 16; v_gene: TRBV7-8; abundance: once; CDR3nt: TGTGCCAGCAGCTTAAACTCGGGACAGGGATACGAGACCCAGTACTTC; CDR3aa: CASSLNSGQGYETQYF
d_gene: .; j_gene: TRBJ2-5; len: 13; v_gene: TRBV7-7; abundance: once; CDR3nt: TGTGCTAGCAGTTTGACAGAGGCAGAGACCCAGTACTTC; CDR3aa: CASSLTEAETQYF
d_gene: TRBD2; j_gene: TRBJ2-7; len: 15; v_gene: TRBV19; abundance: .; CDR3nt: TGTGCCAGTAGTCCACTAGCGGGGGGGACCTACGAGCAGTACTTC; CDR3aa: CASSPLAGGTYEQYF
d_gene: TRBD1; j_gene: TRBJ1-1; len: 15; v_gene: TRBV28; abundance: .; CDR3nt: TGTGCCAGCAGTCAGCTGACAGGGGAGGGAACTGAAGCTTTCTTT; CDR3aa: CASSQLTGEGTEAFF
d_gene: .; j_gene: TRBJ2-2; len: 13; v_gene: TRBV18; abundance: .; CDR3nt: TGTGCCAGCTCACCCTTAGACACCGGGGAGCTGTTTTTT; CDR3aa: CASSPLDTGELFF
d_gene: TRBD1; j_gene: TRBJ1-2; len: 16; v_gene: TRBV15; abundance: .; CDR3nt: TGTGCCACCAGCAGAGATCCAAGCAGGGGGTCCTATGGCTACACCTTC; CDR3aa: CATSRDPSRGSYGYTF
d_gene: TRBD2; j_gene: TRBJ2-2; len: 14; v_gene: TRBV28; abundance: .; CDR3nt: TGTGCCAGCCAGACCGGGGGGGGGCTCGGGGAGCTGTTTTTT; CDR3aa: CASQTGGGLGELFF
d_gene: .; j_gene: TRBJ2-6; len: 12; v_gene: TRBV27; abundance: .; CDR3nt: TGTGCCAGCAGTTCAGGGGCCAACGTCCTGACTTTC; CDR3aa: CASSSGANVLTF
d_gene: TRBD1; j_gene: TRBJ1-5; len: 15; v_gene: TRBV29-1; abundance: once; CDR3nt: TGCAGCGTTCGACAGGGGGCGTCTAGCAATCAGCCCCAGCATTTT; CDR3aa: CSVRQGASSNQPQHF
d_gene: .; j_gene: TRBJ1-1; len: 13; v_gene: TRBV13; abundance: .; CDR3nt: TGTGCCAGCAGCTTCCGGTGGAGGCTTGAAGCTTTCTTT; CDR3aa: CASSFRWRLEAFF
d_gene: TRBD2; j_gene: TRBJ2-1; len: 13; v_gene: TRBV5-1; abundance: .; CDR3nt: TGCGCCAGCAGAGGGACTAGCGGCAATGAGCAGTTCTTC; CDR3aa: CASRGTSGNEQFF
d_gene: TRBD1; j_gene: TRBJ2-1; len: 15; v_gene: TRBV10-2; abundance: .; CDR3nt: TGCGCCAGCAGTGACTGGGACAGGGGTCACAATGAGCAGTTCTTC; CDR3aa: CASSDWDRGHNEQFF